This T cell receptor (beta chain) was observed in a study of cytomegalovirus exposure and HLA in healthy donors. Overall study: Membership in the Caucasian-associated ancestry cluster was found for around four fifths of 300 to 500 genotyped donors. Findings and limits, study-wide: When analyzed later, a missense DCLRE1C variant was found to be linked to TCR beta V- and J-gene trimming.

The germline V gene encodes CDR1 SGHRS and CDR2 YFSETQ. This CDR3 has 14 amino acids. The V segment lost 4 bases and the J segment 4 bases; nucleotides outside the gene matches: 4. The PCR was carried out with 60 Vbeta primers and 13 Jbeta primers. TCRdb's copy holds only in-frame clones and misses some; the assay was immunoSEQ multiplex PCR. The sample lists 200,000 or so clones, 82% occurring once. Remarks on this clone: Its antigen is still unknown.

The chain links TRBV5-1 to TRBJ2-5; 10 positions match TRBD2. Sequencing input: PBMCs. The origin of this receptor is a woman aged 45 to 65 in good health and CMV-seropositive. In DNA, the CDR3 is TGCGCCAGCAGCCCTAGCGGGAGAGGAGAGACCCAGTACTTC. It yields the protein CASSPSGRGETQYF.